This T cell receptor (beta chain) was sequenced for a study of blood T cell repertoires in COVID-19. Study summary: From the United States, Italy and Spain came samples of acute and convalescent COVID-19. PBMCs, B-cell-depleted T cells, or T cells were the source of the cDNA or gDNA that made up the material.

Germline lookup yields CDR1 MDHEN and CDR2 SYDVKM. There are 16 residues in the CDR3. V lost 8 bases and J 0 bases, leaving 19 bases between the germline ends. As processed by the authors: It was from reference gene primer amplification that nucleated cell counts were estimated. Data came from immunoSEQ multiplex PCR; TCRdb stores just in-frame clones and leaves some out. V and J calls and clone size come straight from that table; D and trimming were deduced from the DNA. The sample lists 250,000 to 350,000 clones; about 91% were seen once. This TCR came from a woman aged 55-69 years with acute or convalescent COVID-19. The chain couples TRBV28 to TRBJ1-1; no definite D call. Sequenced input: peripheral blood. The CDR3 nucleotides read TGTGCCAGCCCTCAGCGGCAGCATTTTATGAACACTGAAGCTTTCTTT. Translation: CASPQRQHFMNTEAFF.